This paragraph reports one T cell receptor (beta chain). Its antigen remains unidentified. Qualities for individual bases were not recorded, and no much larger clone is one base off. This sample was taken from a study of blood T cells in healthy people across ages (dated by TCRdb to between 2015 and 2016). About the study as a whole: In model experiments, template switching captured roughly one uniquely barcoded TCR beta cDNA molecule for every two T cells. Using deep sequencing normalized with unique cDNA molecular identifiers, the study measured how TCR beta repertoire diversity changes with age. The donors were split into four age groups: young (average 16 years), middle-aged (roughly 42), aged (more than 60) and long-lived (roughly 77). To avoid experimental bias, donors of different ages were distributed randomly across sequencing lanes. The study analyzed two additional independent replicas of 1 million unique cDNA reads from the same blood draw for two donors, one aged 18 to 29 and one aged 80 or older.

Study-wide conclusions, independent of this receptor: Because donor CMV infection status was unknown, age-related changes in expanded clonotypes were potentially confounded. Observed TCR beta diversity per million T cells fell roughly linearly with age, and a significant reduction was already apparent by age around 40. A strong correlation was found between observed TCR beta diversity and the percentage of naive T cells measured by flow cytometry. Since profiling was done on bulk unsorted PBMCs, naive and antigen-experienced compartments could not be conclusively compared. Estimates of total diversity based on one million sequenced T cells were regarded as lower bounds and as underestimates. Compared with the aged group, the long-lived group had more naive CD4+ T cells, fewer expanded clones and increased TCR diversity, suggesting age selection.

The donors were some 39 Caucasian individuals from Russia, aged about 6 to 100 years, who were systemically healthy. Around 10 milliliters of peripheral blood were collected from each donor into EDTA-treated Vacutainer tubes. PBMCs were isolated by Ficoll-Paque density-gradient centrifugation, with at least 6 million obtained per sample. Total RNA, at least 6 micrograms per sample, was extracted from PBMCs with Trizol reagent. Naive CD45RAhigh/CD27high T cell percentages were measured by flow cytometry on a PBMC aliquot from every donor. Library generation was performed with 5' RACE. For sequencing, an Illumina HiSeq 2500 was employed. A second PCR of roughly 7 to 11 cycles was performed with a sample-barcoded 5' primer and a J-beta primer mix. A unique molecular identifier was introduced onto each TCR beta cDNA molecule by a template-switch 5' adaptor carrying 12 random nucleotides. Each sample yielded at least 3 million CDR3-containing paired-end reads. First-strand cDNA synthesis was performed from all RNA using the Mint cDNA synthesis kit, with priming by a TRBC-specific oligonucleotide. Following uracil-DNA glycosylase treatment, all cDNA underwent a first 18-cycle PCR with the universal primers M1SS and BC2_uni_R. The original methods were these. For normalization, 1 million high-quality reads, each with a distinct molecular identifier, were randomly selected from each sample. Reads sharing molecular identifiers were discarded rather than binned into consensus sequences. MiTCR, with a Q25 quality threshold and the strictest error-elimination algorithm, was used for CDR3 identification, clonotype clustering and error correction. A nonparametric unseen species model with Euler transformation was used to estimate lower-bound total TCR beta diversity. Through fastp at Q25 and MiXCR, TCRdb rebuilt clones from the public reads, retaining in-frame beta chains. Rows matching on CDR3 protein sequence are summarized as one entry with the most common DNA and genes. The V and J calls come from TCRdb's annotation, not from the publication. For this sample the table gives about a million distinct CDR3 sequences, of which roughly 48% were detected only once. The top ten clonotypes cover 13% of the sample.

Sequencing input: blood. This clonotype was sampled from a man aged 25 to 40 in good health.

Read as DNA, the sequence is TGTGCCAGCAGCCGGGGACGGATGAACACTGAAGCTTTCTTT. This codes for CASSRGRMNTEAFF. This receptor chain uses TRBV5-8 and TRBJ1-1; the best D guess is TRBD1, with 5 bases matching. Taken from the germline V gene, the CDR1 and CDR2 loops are SGHTS and YDEGEE. V is cut by 4 bases and J by 0 bases, and the space between the germline ends is 10 bases. The cysteine opens and the phenylalanine closes a CDR3 of 14 amino acids. The entry retains the CDR3 DNA only, 42 bases that are in frame from base 1.